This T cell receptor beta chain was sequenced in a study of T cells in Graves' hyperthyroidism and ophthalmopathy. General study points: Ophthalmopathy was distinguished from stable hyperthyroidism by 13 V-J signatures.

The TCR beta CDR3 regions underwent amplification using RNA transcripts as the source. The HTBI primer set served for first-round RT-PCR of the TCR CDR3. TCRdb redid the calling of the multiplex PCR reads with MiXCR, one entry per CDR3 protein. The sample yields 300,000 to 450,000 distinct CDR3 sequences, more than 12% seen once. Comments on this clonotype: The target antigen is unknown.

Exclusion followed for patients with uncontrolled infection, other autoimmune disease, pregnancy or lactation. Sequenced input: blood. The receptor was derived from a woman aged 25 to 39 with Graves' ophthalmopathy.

The CDR3 DNA follows: TGTGCCAGCAGCAACGACAACATACCTAGCTTACAGGGGAACTCACCCCTCCACTTT. The encoded protein is CASSNDNIPSLQGNSPLHF. The chain links TRBV7-8 to TRBJ1-6, with 7 bases matching TRBD1. V shed 5 bases, J shed 10 bases, and the junction held 23 bases outside the gene matches. Germline assignment: CDR1 SGHVS and CDR2 FQNEAQ. The CDR3 length is 19 residues.